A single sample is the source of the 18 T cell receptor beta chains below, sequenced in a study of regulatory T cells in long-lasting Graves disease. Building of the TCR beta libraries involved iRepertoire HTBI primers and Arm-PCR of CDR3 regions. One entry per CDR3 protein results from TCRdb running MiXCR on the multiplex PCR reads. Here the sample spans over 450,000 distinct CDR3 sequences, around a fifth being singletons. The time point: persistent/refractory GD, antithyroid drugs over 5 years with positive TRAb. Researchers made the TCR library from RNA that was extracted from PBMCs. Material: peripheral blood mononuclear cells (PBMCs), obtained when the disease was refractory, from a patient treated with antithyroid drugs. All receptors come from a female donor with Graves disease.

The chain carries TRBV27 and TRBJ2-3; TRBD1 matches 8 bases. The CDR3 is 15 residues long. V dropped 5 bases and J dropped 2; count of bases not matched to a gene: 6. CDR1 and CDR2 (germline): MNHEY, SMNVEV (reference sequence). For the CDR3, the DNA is TGTGCCAGCAGTAGACGGACAGGGCCCACAGATACGCAGTATTTT. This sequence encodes CASSRRTGPTDTQYF.

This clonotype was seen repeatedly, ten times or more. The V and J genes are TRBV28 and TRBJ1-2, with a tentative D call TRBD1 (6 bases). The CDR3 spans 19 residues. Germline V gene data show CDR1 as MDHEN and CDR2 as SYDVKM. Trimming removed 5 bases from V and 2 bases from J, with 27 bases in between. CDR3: CASSQPRGQVKRGNYGYTF. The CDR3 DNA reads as TGTGCCAGCAGTCAACCCCGGGGGCAGGTCAAGAGGGGGAACTATGGCTACACCTTC.

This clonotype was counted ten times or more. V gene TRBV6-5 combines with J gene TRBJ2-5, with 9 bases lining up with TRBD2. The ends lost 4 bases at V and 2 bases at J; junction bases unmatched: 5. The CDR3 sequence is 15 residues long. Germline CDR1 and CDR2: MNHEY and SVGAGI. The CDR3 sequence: CASSWETSGQETQYF. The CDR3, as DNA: TGTGCCAGCAGTTGGGAGACTAGCGGACAAGAGACCCAGTACTTC.

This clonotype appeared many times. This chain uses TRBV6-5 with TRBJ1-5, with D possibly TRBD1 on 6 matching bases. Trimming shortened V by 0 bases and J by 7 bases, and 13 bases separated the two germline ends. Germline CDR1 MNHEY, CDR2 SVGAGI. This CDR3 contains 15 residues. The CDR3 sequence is CASSYSAWGPQPQHF. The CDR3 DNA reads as TGTGCCAGCAGTTACTCGGCATGGGGGCCCCAGCCCCAGCATTTT.

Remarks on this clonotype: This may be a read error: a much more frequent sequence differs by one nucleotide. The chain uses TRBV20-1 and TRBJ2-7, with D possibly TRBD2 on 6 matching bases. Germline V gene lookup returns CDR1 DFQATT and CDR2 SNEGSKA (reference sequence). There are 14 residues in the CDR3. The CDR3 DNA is TGCGGTGCTAGAGCTGGCGGGGTCTCCTACGAGCAGTACTTC. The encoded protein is CGARAGGVSYEQYF.

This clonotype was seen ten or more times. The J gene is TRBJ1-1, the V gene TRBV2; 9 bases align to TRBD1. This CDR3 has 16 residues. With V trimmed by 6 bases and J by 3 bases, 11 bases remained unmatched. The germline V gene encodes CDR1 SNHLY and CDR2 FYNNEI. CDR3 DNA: TGTGCCAGCAGAGACAGGGGGATCTTTAGGGACACTGAAGCTTTCTTT. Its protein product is CASRDRGIFRDTEAFF.

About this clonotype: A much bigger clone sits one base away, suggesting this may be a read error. The CDR3 nucleotides are TGTGCCAGCAATACCAGATATGACGGCGAGCAGTACTTC. Translated, it gives CASNTRYDGEQYF. The chain carries TRBV6-2 or TRBV6-3 and TRBJ2-7; D gene unclear. The germline V gene has CDR1 MNHEY and CDR2 SVGEGT. The CDR3 is 13 residues long. Trimming left V 7 bases short and J 6 bases short, with 16 bases between.

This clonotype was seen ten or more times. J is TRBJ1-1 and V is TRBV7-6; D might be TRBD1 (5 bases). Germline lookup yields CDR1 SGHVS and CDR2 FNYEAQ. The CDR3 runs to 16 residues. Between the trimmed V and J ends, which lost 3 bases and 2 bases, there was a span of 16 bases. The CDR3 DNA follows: TGTGCCAGCAGCTTGGCCGTGGGCAGGGCCAACACTGAAGCTTTCTTT. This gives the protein CASSLAVGRANTEAFF.

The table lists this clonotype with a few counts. The CDR3 DNA is TGTGCCATCAGTGAGTCGTCCGGCGGGGGGGCGGTAGAGACCCAGTACTTC. This codes for CAISESSGGGAVETQYF. This chain links TRBV10-3 with TRBJ2-5; TRBD2 aligns across 9 bases. Germline CDR1 ENHRY, CDR2 SYGVKD. The trim removed 0 bases at V and 4 bases at J, leaving 9 bases unmatched. The CDR3 has 17 residues.

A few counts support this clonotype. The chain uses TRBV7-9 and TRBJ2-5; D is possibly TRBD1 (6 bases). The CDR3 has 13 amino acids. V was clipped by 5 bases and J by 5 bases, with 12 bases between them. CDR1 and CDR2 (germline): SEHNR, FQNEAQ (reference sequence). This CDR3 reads CASSKMQGETQYF. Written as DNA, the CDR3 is TGTGCCAGCAGCAAGATGCAGGGGGAGACCCAGTACTTC.

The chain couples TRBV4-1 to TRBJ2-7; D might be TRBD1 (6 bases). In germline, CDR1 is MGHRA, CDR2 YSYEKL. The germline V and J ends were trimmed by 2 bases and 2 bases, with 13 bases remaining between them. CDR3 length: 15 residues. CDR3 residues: CASSQQTGIPYEQYF. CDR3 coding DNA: TGCGCCAGCAGCCAACAGACAGGCATTCCCTACGAGCAGTACTTC.

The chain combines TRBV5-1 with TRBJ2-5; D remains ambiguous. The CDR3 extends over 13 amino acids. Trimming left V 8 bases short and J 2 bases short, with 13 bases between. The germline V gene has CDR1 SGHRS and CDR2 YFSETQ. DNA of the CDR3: TGCGCCAGTCGTGAAGGGCAGCAAGAGACCCAGTACTTC. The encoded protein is CASREGQQETQYF.

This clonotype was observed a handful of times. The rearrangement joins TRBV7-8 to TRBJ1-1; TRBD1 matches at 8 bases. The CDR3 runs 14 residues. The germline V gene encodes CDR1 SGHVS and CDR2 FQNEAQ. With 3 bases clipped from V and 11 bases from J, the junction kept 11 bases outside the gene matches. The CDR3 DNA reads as TGTGCCAGCAGCTTTCAGGGGGCGGTTCCGGGGGCTTTCTTT. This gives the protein CASSFQGAVPGAFF.

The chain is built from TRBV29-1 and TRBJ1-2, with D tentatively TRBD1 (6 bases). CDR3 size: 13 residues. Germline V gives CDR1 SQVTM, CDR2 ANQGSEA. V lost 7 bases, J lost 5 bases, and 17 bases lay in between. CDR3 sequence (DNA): TGCAGCGCCAAGAAGGGGGGGAAGTATGGCTACACCTTC. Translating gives CSAKKGGKYGYTF.

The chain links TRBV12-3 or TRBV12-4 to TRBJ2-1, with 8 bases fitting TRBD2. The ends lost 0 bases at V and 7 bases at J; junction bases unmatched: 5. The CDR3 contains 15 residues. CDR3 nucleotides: TGTGCCAGCAGTTTAGCGCGGGGGGCGATAAATGAGCAGTTCTTC. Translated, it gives CASSLARGAINEQFF.

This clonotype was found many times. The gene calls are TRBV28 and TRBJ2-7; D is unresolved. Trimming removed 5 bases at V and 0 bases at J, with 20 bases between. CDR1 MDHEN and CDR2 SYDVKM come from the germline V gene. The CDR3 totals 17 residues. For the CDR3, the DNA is TGTGCCAGCAGTGGGTTCAATTTTGGACGGTCCTCCTACGAGCAGTACTTC. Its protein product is CASSGFNFGRSSYEQYF.

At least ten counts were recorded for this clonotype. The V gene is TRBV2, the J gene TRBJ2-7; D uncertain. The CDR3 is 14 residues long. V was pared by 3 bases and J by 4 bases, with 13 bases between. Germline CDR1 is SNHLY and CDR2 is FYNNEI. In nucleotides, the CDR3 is TGTGCCAGCAGTGAGTCTCCCACCCCTTACGAGCAGTACTTC. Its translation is CASSESPTPYEQYF.

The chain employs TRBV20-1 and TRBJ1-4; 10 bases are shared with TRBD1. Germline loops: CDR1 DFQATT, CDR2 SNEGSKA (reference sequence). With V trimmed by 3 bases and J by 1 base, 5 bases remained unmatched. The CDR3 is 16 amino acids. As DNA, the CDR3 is TGCAGTGCTAGGGATGGACAGGGGGGAACTAATGAAAAACTGTTTTTT. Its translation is CSARDGQGGTNEKLFF.